These 2 T cell receptor beta chains were all obtained from the same sample, sequenced in a study of low-dose radiotherapy and immunotherapy resistance in tumors. Noted time point: before trial treatment. Alpha- and beta-chain coverage of first-strand cDNA came from TRAV- and TRBV-specific primers. The authors amplified TCRs for approximately 20 PCR cycles with a constant-region primer and a V-primer adapter. TCRdb re-called the reads through MiXCR, storing one row per CDR3 protein. The top ten clones hold 5.9% of a sample with around 83,000 distinct CDR3 sequences, approximately 17% of them seen once. The sequences come from PBMCs, collected before treatment. These receptors all stem from a male donor with prostate cancer.

Only one count was recorded for this clonotype. A much larger clone differs from this one at a single base, so this may be a read error. This chain joins TRBV13 and TRBJ2-3; unclear D gene. In germline, CDR1 is PRHDT, CDR2 FYEKMQ (reference sequence). This CDR3 comprises 12 residues. V was trimmed by 6 bases and J by 5 bases, leaving 9 bases between them. CDR3 DNA sequence: TGTGCCAGCAGTAGGGATTTAGATACGCAGTATTTT. Translated, it gives CASSRDLDTQYF.

This clonotype showed up many times. The chain is built from TRBV5-1 and TRBJ2-7, with 8 bases fitting TRBD1. This CDR3 spans 14 amino acids. Germline trimming cut 3 bases from V and 3 bases from J; bases unmatched to any gene: 5. The germline gives CDR1 SGHRS, CDR2 YFSETQ. The chain's CDR3 is CASSSRQGNYEQYF. DNA of the CDR3: TGCGCCAGCAGCTCCAGACAGGGGAACTACGAGCAGTACTTC.